This record looks at one TCR beta chain sequence and its context. Its specificity is not known. A much bigger clone sits one base away, suggesting this may be a read error. Other nucleotide sequences in the sample specify the same CDR3. CDR1 and CDR2 from the germline V gene are SEHNR and FQNEAQ (reference sequence). This CDR3 comprises 11 residues. V lost 5 bases, J lost 0 bases, and 2 bases lay in between. This record belongs to a study of shared clonotypes between healthy human individuals. Study findings and constraints: The study found lower generation probabilities in non-shared clonotypes than in those shared by all four donors. Naive subsets usually exceeded memory subsets in estimated richness.

In replicate PCRs of sorted subsets, approximately 200 ng DNA, roughly 27,000 T cell genomes, was used. Measured with immunoSEQ multiplex PCR; TCRdb has only the in-frame clones, and not every one. The data show over 950,000 clones, with about 80% seen just once and 0.89% held by the top ten. The chain is built from TRBV7-9 and TRBJ2-7; D unresolved. The sequence was collected from a young man in good health. Some clones in this sample may be carry-over from other donors' samples. The sample comprised memory CD4+ T cells from PBMCs. Described subset: CD45RA-negative fraction. CDR3 protein: CASSISYEQYF. For the CDR3, the DNA is TGTGCCAGCAGCATCTCCTACGAGCAGTACTTC.